A selection of T cell receptor beta chains follows, all from one sample in a study of blood T cells in healthy people across ages. TCRdb passed the 5' RACE reads through MiXCR, listing each CDR3 protein once. The data show 700,000 to 900,000 distinct CDR3 sequences, approximately 55% seen once. Sequenced: blood. The receptor set was obtained from a man aged 80 or over in good health. Each CDR3 is given with its conserved first and last residue. The order of the fields is J gene, D gene, clone size, V gene, CDR3 DNA, CDR3 protein. D genes are given only for firm matches. Clone size is not always given. Where it is, it says once, few, many or a class for expanded clones.

J: TRBJ1-4
D: .
size: .
V: TRBV7-9
DNA: TGTGCCAGCAGACCCGAAGGACGGGTCCGCTTGTTTTTT
CDR3: CASRPEGRVRLFF

J: TRBJ1-6
D: TRBD1
size: .
V: TRBV7-3
DNA: TGTGCCAGCAGCCAACAGACAGGGGGTAATTCACCCCTCCACTTT
CDR3: CASSQQTGGNSPLHF

J: TRBJ2-5
D: TRBD1
size: .
V: TRBV6-2/TRBV6-3
DNA: TGTGCCAGCAGGTACCCCCGAGGGGACAGGGCATTAGAGACCCAGTACTTC
CDR3: CASRYPRGDRALETQYF

J: TRBJ2-1
D: .
size: .
V: TRBV7-2
DNA: TGTGCCAGCAGCCCAGACCGATCGGCGGGTGGCCGGGATGAGCAGTTCTTC
CDR3: CASSPDRSAGGRDEQFF

J: TRBJ2-7
D: .
size: .
V: TRBV2
DNA: TGTGCCAGCAGTGAGGCCGCGGGCAGAACCTACGAGCAGTACTTC
CDR3: CASSEAAGRTYEQYF

J: TRBJ2-3
D: TRBD2
size: .
V: TRBV4-2
DNA: TGTGCCAGCAGCCAAGATCGGGGGGGCCAGGATACGCAGTATTTT
CDR3: CASSQDRGGQDTQYF

J: TRBJ2-3
D: .
size: few
V: TRBV11-3
DNA: TGTGCCAGCAGCGCTAATAGCGGCAACACAGATACGCAGTATTTT
CDR3: CASSANSGNTDTQYF

J: TRBJ1-1
D: .
size: .
V: TRBV9
DNA: TGTGCCAGCAGCGTAGACCAGGGGATACCACCTGAAGCTTTCTTT
CDR3: CASSVDQGIPPEAFF

J: TRBJ2-5
D: .
size: .
V: TRBV27
DNA: TGTGCCAGCAGTTTCAGTGGACAGACCCAGTACTTC
CDR3: CASSFSGQTQYF

J: TRBJ2-3
D: .
size: .
V: TRBV25-1
DNA: TGTGCCAGCAGAGGTAAGGGCGGTTCCAGCACAGATACGCAGTATTTT
CDR3: CASRGKGGSSTDTQYF

J: TRBJ2-5
D: TRBD1
size: .
V: TRBV20-1
DNA: TGCAGTGCTAGCCACAGGGGAGAGACCCAGTACTTC
CDR3: CSASHRGETQYF

J: TRBJ1-2
D: .
size: once
V: TRBV10-3
DNA: TGTGCCATCAGTGGTACGGGGTTCTATGGCTACACCTTC
CDR3: CAISGTGFYGYTF

J: TRBJ1-2
D: TRBD1
size: .
V: TRBV6-5
DNA: TGTGCCAGCTCCGAGGGGGCCTATGGCTACACCTTC
CDR3: CASSEGAYGYTF

J: TRBJ1-5
D: .
size: .
V: TRBV7-3
DNA: TGTGCCAGCAGCTTAACGAGAGACGCCCCCCAGCATTTT
CDR3: CASSLTRDAPQHF

J: TRBJ2-4
D: .
size: .
V: TRBV7-2
DNA: TGTGCCAGCAGCTTTAGCGGAGTCAAAGACATTCAGTACTTC
CDR3: CASSFSGVKDIQYF

J: TRBJ2-7
D: TRBD2
size: .
V: TRBV5-1
DNA: TGCGCCAGCAGCCCAGGACTAGCGACCGCCTACGAGCAGTACTTC
CDR3: CASSPGLATAYEQYF

J: TRBJ2-7
D: .
size: .
V: TRBV5-1
DNA: TGCGCCAGCAGCTTGGACATCTGGAGCTCCTACGAGCAGTACTTC
CDR3: CASSLDIWSSYEQYF

J: TRBJ2-7
D: .
size: .
V: TRBV20-1
DNA: TGCAGTGCATATGGGCCCTACTCCTACGAGCAGTACTTC
CDR3: CSAYGPYSYEQYF

J: TRBJ1-5
D: TRBD1
size: .
V: TRBV12-3/TRBV12-4
DNA: TGTGCCAGCAACACAGGGGGCTTTGGCAATCAGCCCCAGCATTTT
CDR3: CASNTGGFGNQPQHF

J: TRBJ2-2
D: .
size: once
V: TRBV7-6
DNA: TGTGCCAGCAGCTTAGTCACGGGAGTGGCCGGGGAGCTGTTTTTT
CDR3: CASSLVTGVAGELFF

J: TRBJ2-5
D: .
size: .
V: TRBV7-9
DNA: TGTGCCAGCAGCAAGTTACTCCGGACAGAACAAGAGACCCAGTACTTC
CDR3: CASSKLLRTEQETQYF

J: TRBJ2-5
D: .
size: .
V: TRBV28
DNA: TGTGCCAGCAGTGTGACTAAAGATGTGGAGACCCAGTACTTC
CDR3: CASSVTKDVETQYF

J: TRBJ1-2
D: TRBD1
size: few
V: TRBV12-3/TRBV12-4
DNA: TGTGCCAGCAGACCGGGACAGAGCTATGGCTACACCTTC
CDR3: CASRPGQSYGYTF

J: TRBJ2-4
D: .
size: .
V: TRBV29-1
DNA: TGCAGCGTTGTAGGGGCCCGGGGGTACATTCAGTACTTC
CDR3: CSVVGARGYIQYF

J: TRBJ2-7
D: .
size: .
V: TRBV7-2
DNA: TGTGCCAGCAGCTTAGGACTGGGCTCCTACGAGCGGTACTTC
CDR3: CASSLGLGSYERYF

J: TRBJ2-2
D: .
size: .
V: TRBV24-1
DNA: TGTGCCACCAGCCACTCGGACGGATACACCGGGGAGCTGTTTTTT
CDR3: CATSHSDGYTGELFF

J: TRBJ2-1
D: .
size: .
V: TRBV6-2/TRBV6-3
DNA: TGTGCCAGCAAACCCGCGGACAGTTCGGGAAATGAGCAGTTCTTC
CDR3: CASKPADSSGNEQFF

J: TRBJ2-5
D: .
size: .
V: TRBV28
DNA: TGTGCCAGCACGGAGGGGGAGACCCAGTACTTC
CDR3: CASTEGETQYF

J: TRBJ2-1
D: .
size: .
V: TRBV10-3
DNA: TGTGCCATCAGTGGGGCAGGGTGGAATGAGCAGTTCTTC
CDR3: CAISGAGWNEQFF

J: TRBJ2-3
D: .
size: .
V: TRBV7-8
DNA: TGTGCCAGCAGCTTAAGACTAGTGGGCACAGATACGCCGTATTTT
CDR3: CASSLRLVGTDTPYF

J: TRBJ1-2
D: .
size: .
V: TRBV3-1
DNA: TGTGCCGGCAGCCAAGACGGCAGGGGATTTGGCTACACCTTC
CDR3: CAGSQDGRGFGYTF

J: TRBJ2-7
D: .
size: .
V: TRBV6-5
DNA: TGTGCCAGCAGTAAAGGACGGCTAAATACCTACGAGCAGTACTTC
CDR3: CASSKGRLNTYEQYF

J: TRBJ2-3
D: .
size: .
V: TRBV6-4
DNA: TGTGCCAGCAGTGAGGACGGGATCGGGCACAGATACGCGTATTTT
CDR3: CASSEDGIGHRYAYF

J: TRBJ1-2
D: .
size: few
V: TRBV2
DNA: TGTGCCAGCAGTGAAACGGCACCAAGCTATGGCTACACCTTC
CDR3: CASSETAPSYGYTF

J: TRBJ1-2
D: .
size: .
V: TRBV7-9
DNA: TGTGCCAGCAGCTTAGCGCTAAGGGACGGGGACTATGGCTACACCTTC
CDR3: CASSLALRDGDYGYTF

J: TRBJ2-7
D: TRBD1
size: .
V: TRBV3-1
DNA: TGTGCCAGCAGCCAGACAGGGTTCGAGCAGTACTTC
CDR3: CASSQTGFEQYF

J: TRBJ2-6
D: TRBD1
size: .
V: TRBV12-5
DNA: TGTGCTAGTGGTTTTTTGGGACAGGGGCACTCTGGGGCCAACGTCCTGACTTTC
CDR3: CASGFLGQGHSGANVLTF

J: TRBJ1-2
D: TRBD1
size: .
V: TRBV18
DNA: TGTGCCAGCTCACCATCGACAGGGTGGGACTATGGCTACACCTTC
CDR3: CASSPSTGWDYGYTF

J: TRBJ2-7
D: .
size: .
V: TRBV7-9
DNA: TGTGCCAGCAGCTACGGGGAATCCTACGAGCAGTACTTC
CDR3: CASSYGESYEQYF

J: TRBJ2-7
D: .
size: many
V: TRBV6-6
DNA: TGTGCCAGCAGTCCGGACACCCCCTACGAGCAGTACTTC
CDR3: CASSPDTPYEQYF

J: TRBJ2-5
D: .
size: .
V: TRBV3-1
DNA: TGTGCCAGCAGCCAAGGGTCATGGGGGGGGCGAGAGACCCAGTACTTC
CDR3: CASSQGSWGGRETQYF

J: TRBJ1-2
D: .
size: few
V: TRBV2
DNA: TGTGCCAGCAAGGCCGGCATCTATGGCTACACCTTC
CDR3: CASKAGIYGYTF

J: TRBJ1-5
D: TRBD1
size: .
V: TRBV7-9
DNA: TGTGCCAGCAGCCCAATCGGGACAGCCGACGTCGAGGATCAGCCCCAGCATTTT
CDR3: CASSPIGTADVEDQPQHF

J: TRBJ1-2
D: .
size: few
V: TRBV10-3
DNA: TGTGCCATCAGTGAGTCGGGACGGCCCGGTGGCTACACCTTC
CDR3: CAISESGRPGGYTF

J: TRBJ2-3
D: .
size: few
V: TRBV29-1
DNA: TGCAGCGTTGTCACGGGAGGCACAGATACGCAGTATTTT
CDR3: CSVVTGGTDTQYF

J: TRBJ2-3
D: .
size: .
V: TRBV5-6
DNA: TGTGCCAGCAACTCACGTCGGAGGTCCTCCACAGATACGCAGTATTTT
CDR3: CASNSRRRSSTDTQYF

J: TRBJ2-7
D: .
size: .
V: TRBV9
DNA: TGTGCCAGCAGCGTAGCGCCCCACTCCTACGAGCAGTACTTC
CDR3: CASSVAPHSYEQYF

J: TRBJ2-7
D: .
size: once
V: TRBV20-1
DNA: TGCAGTGCTCCGGGAGCGTTTAGCTCCTACGAGCAGTACTTC
CDR3: CSAPGAFSSYEQYF

J: TRBJ1-2
D: TRBD1
size: .
V: TRBV7-2
DNA: TGTGCCAGCAGTCCGGGGACAGCCCTTTTACACTATGGCTACACCTTC
CDR3: CASSPGTALLHYGYTF

J: TRBJ2-7
D: TRBD2
size: .
V: TRBV7-8
DNA: TGTGCCAGCAGCTCGCTCAGAGGCCATAGCGGGAGCACCTACGAGCAGTACTTC
CDR3: CASSSLRGHSGSTYEQYF

J: TRBJ1-2
D: TRBD1
size: once
V: TRBV19
DNA: TGTGCCAGTAACCACCCTGTGGAGGGGGCGCCGACTAACTATGGCTACACCTTC
CDR3: CASNHPVEGAPTNYGYTF

J: TRBJ2-7
D: .
size: .
V: TRBV12-3/TRBV12-4
DNA: TGTGCCAGCAGTTTTCGGTGGGAGCGCCACGAGCAGTACTTC
CDR3: CASSFRWERHEQYF

J: TRBJ1-2
D: .
size: .
V: TRBV12-3/TRBV12-4
DNA: TGTGCCAGCAGTTTGGCACAGGGAGGAAATGGCTACACCTTC
CDR3: CASSLAQGGNGYTF